The rows below give T cell receptor beta chains drawn from one sample of a study of OX40 agonist ivuxolimab in advanced cancers. Produced via immunoSEQ multiplex PCR; TCRdb's table is partial and in-frame only. The sample consists of 85,000 to 120,000 clones, around nine tenths of them appearing once. Sequencing was performed on CD4+ or CD8+ T cells sorted from blood, taken in a trial of the OX40 agonist ivuxolimab. The receptors shown here come from an adult with an advanced solid tumor such as melanoma, head and neck, liver or kidney cancer. Both conserved end residues are part of each CDR3. D genes are given only for firm matches. Some rows have no size entry. The others give once, few or many, or a class for an expanded clone.

V gene	D gene	clone size	J gene	CDR3 protein	CDR3 DNA
TRBV14	NA	once	TRBJ2-1	CASSQGTLGEQFF	TGTGCCAGCAGCCAGGGGACTTTGGGGGAGCAGTTCTTC
TRBV15	NA	NA	TRBJ2-7	CATSRGGSKGLEQYF	TGTGCCACCAGCAGAGGGGGGTCAAAAGGCCTCGAGCAGTACTTC
TRBV7-8	NA	NA	TRBJ2-5	CASSFGALVETQYF	TGTGCCAGCAGCTTCGGAGCGTTAGTCGAGACCCAGTACTTC
TRBV18	TRBD1	NA	TRBJ1-1	CASSPSRQGGTEAFF	TGTGCCAGCTCACCGTCTAGACAGGGCGGCACTGAAGCTTTCTTT
TRBV14	NA	NA	TRBJ2-3	CASSQRRGTASTDTQYF	TGTGCCAGCAGCCAACGGCGGGGGACAGCTAGCACAGATACGCAGTATTTT
TRBV18	NA	NA	TRBJ2-7	CASSPSSYEQYF	TGTGCCAGCTCACCCTCCTCCTACGAGCAGTACTTC
TRBV28	NA	NA	TRBJ1-5	CASSLGQPQHF	TGTGCCAGCAGTTTGGGGCAGCCCCAGCATTTT
TRBV10-1	TRBD1	NA	TRBJ1-1	CASSETRTGGAFF	TGCGCCAGCAGTGAGACACGGACAGGGGGGGCTTTCTTT
TRBV7-2	NA	NA	TRBJ1-1	CASSLARGTEAFF	TGTGCCAGCAGCTTAGCCAGGGGCACTGAAGCTTTCTTT
TRBV18	NA	NA	TRBJ2-1	CASSPSLQGPYNEQFF	TGTGCCAGCTCACCATCCCTCCAGGGACCCTACAATGAGCAGTTCTTC
TRBV2	NA	once	TRBJ1-3	CASSALGVSSGNTIYF	TGTGCCAGCAGTGCGCTCGGGGTAAGCTCTGGAAACACCATATATTTT
TRBV21-1	NA	NA	TRBJ1-2	CASFAGTANYGYTF	TGTGCCAGCTTCGCCGGGACAGCCAACTATGGCTACACCTTC
TRBV7-2	NA	NA	TRBJ2-7	CASSLGFRLGGEQYF	TGTGCCAGCAGCTTAGGTTTTCGGCTGGGGGGCGAGCAGTACTTC
TRBV7-2	NA	few	TRBJ1-6	CASSLSWSSGSPLHF	TGTGCCAGCAGCTTATCATGGAGTTCAGGCTCACCCCTCCACTTT
TRBV11-3	NA	once	TRBJ2-2	CASSLSGTGELFF	TGTGCCAGCAGCTTATCGGGTACCGGGGAGCTGTTTTTT
TRBV30	NA	NA	TRBJ2-1	CARAGDDNEQFF	TGTGCCAGGGCAGGAGACGACAATGAGCAGTTCTTC
TRBV9	TRBD1	NA	TRBJ2-5	CASSVGGQGYETQYF	TGTGCCAGCAGCGTAGGGGGACAGGGGTACGAGACCCAGTACTTC
TRBV6-1	TRBD2	NA	TRBJ2-3	CASTQRDFTDTQYF	TGTGCCAGCACCCAGCGGGATTTCACAGATACGCAGTATTTT
TRBV28	TRBD1	NA	TRBJ2-3	CASSLPGQGDTDTQYF	TGTGCCAGCAGTCTCCCGGGACAGGGGGACACAGATACGCAGTATTTT
TRBV27	TRBD1	NA	TRBJ1-2	CASSSNRGGYGYTF	TGTGCCAGCAGTTCAAACAGGGGCGGATATGGCTACACCTTC
TRBV28	TRBD2	NA	TRBJ2-7	CASSPSGAGGTYEQYF	TGTGCCAGCAGCCCCTCGGGAGCGGGGGGGACCTACGAGCAGTACTTC
TRBV10-3	TRBD2	NA	TRBJ2-5	CAISELAGGETQYF	TGTGCCATCAGTGAACTAGCGGGCGGAGAGACCCAGTACTTC
TRBV5-4	TRBD1	NA	TRBJ1-1	CASSLVGGTGARETEAFF	TGTGCCAGCAGCTTGGTCGGCGGGACAGGGGCTAGAGAAACTGAAGCTTTCTTT
TRBV25-1	NA	NA	TRBJ2-3	CASSEYTGGTDTQYF	TGTGCCAGCAGTGAATATACGGGGGGCACAGATACGCAGTATTTT
TRBV15	TRBD1	NA	TRBJ1-2	CATSREGQVDYTF	TGTGCCACCAGCAGGGAAGGACAGGTCGACTACACCTTC
TRBV29-1	NA	NA	TRBJ1-1	CSVDNRRNTEAFF	TGCAGCGTTGATAACAGGAGGAACACTGAAGCTTTCTTT
TRBV7-9	TRBD1	NA	TRBJ2-7	CASSSQGQGAFEQYF	TGTGCCAGCAGCTCACAGGGACAGGGGGCGTTTGAGCAGTACTTC
TRBV9	NA	NA	TRBJ1-5	CASSKGENQPQHF	TGTGCCAGCAGTAAGGGGGAAAATCAGCCCCAGCATTTT
TRBV7-9	TRBD1	NA	TRBJ2-7	CASSPGQGPREQYF	TGTGCCAGCAGCCCCGGACAGGGCCCGCGGGAGCAGTACTTC
TRBV19	NA	NA	TRBJ1-1	CASSIGHLTEAFF	TGTGCCAGTAGTATTGGACATCTCACTGAAGCTTTCTTT
TRBV6-1	NA	NA	TRBJ1-4	CASRQGSTNEKLFF	TGTGCCAGCAGGCAGGGGTCAACTAATGAAAAACTGTTTTTT
TRBV29-1	NA	NA	TRBJ1-1	CSVEANTEAFF	TGCAGCGTTGAAGCGAACACTGAAGCTTTCTTT
TRBV30	NA	NA	TRBJ1-6	CAWTGVGGNSPLHF	TGTGCCTGGACGGGCGTGGGGGGAAATTCACCCCTCCACTTT
TRBV6-1	NA	NA	TRBJ1-1	CATISATGLAEAFF	TGTGCCACCATTTCTGCTACAGGACTAGCTGAAGCTTTCTTT
TRBV28	TRBD2	NA	TRBJ2-5	CASSDPGLAPGKTQYF	TGTGCCAGCAGTGATCCGGGACTAGCCCCGGGAAAGACCCAGTACTTC
TRBV12-5	NA	NA	TRBJ2-2	CASGFQGTGTGELFF	TGTGCTAGTGGTTTCCAGGGAACGGGCACCGGGGAGCTGTTTTTT
TRBV4-3	TRBD1	NA	TRBJ1-2	CASSQQRTGSNYGYTF	TGCGCCAGCAGCCAGCAACGGACAGGGAGCAACTATGGCTACACCTTC
TRBV6-1	NA	NA	TRBJ2-5	CASSDGGSSLRETQYF	TGTGCCAGCAGTGACGGGGGATCCTCCCTCCGCGAGACCCAGTACTTC
TRBV19	TRBD1	NA	TRBJ1-1	CASSGQGANTEAFF	TGTGCCAGTAGCGGACAGGGGGCAAACACTGAAGCTTTCTTT
TRBV10-2	NA	NA	TRBJ1-2	CASRDYVRGSLYGYTF	TGCGCCAGCAGAGATTACGTCAGGGGATCCCTCTATGGCTACACCTTC
TRBV6-5	NA	NA	TRBJ2-3	CASSPRGPTGDTQYF	TGTGCCAGCTCCCCTAGGGGCCCGACTGGAGATACGCAGTATTTT
TRBV19	NA	NA	TRBJ1-2	CASWGGASDYGYTF	TGTGCCAGCTGGGGAGGGGCGAGTGACTATGGCTACACCTTC
TRBV2	TRBD1	NA	TRBJ2-4	CASSGTGLQLGDIQYF	TGTGCCAGCAGTGGGACAGGGTTACAACTCGGAGACATTCAGTACTTC
TRBV9	NA	NA	TRBJ2-1	CASSVAAKQSSYNEQFF	TGTGCCAGCAGCGTAGCGGCGAAGCAGAGCTCCTACAATGAGCAGTTCTTC
TRBV6-6	NA	NA	TRBJ1-3	CASSGGSSGNTIYF	TGTGCCAGCTCGGGAGGGAGCTCTGGAAACACCATATATTTT
TRBV9	NA	NA	TRBJ2-2	CASSVAPAGAGGELFF	TGTGCCAGCAGCGTCGCCCCTGCAGGGGCGGGCGGGGAGCTGTTTTTT
TRBV6-6	TRBD1	once	TRBJ1-2	CASSYFGQGAHYGYTF	TGTGCCAGCAGTTACTTTGGGCAGGGGGCTCACTATGGCTACACCTTC
TRBV11-2	NA	NA	TRBJ2-3	CASSEDRSTDTQYF	TGTGCCAGCAGCGAAGACAGGAGCACAGATACGCAGTATTTT
TRBV4-1	NA	NA	TRBJ2-2	CASSQVVRDTGELFF	TGCGCCAGCAGCCAAGTAGTCAGGGACACCGGGGAGCTGTTTTTT
TRBV5-6	NA	NA	TRBJ1-1	CASSSQGYNTEAFF	TGTGCCAGCAGCTCTCAGGGGTATAACACTGAAGCTTTCTTT
TRBV18	TRBD1	NA	TRBJ2-2	CASSRDRTLTGELFF	TGTGCCAGCTCACGGGACAGAACTTTAACCGGGGAGCTGTTTTTT
TRBV7-2	NA	NA	TRBJ2-3	CASSLAVADTQYF	TGTGCCAGCAGCTTAGCGGTGGCAGATACGCAGTATTTT
TRBV7-2	TRBD1	NA	TRBJ1-3	CASSLGTGSGTIYF	TGTGCCAGCAGCTTGGGGACAGGGTCCGGCACCATATATTTT
TRBV6-1	TRBD1	NA	TRBJ2-7	CAADRVGEQYF	TGTGCCGCGGACAGGGTGGGCGAGCAGTACTTC
TRBV5-1	TRBD1	once	TRBJ1-2	CASSSGQGIIGGYTF	TGCGCCAGCAGTTCTGGACAGGGGATAATTGGGGGCTACACCTTC